The rows below give T cell receptor beta chains drawn from one sample of a study of T-cell memory formation after mild COVID-19. TCRdb ran MiXCR on the 5' RACE reads and lists one entry per CDR3 protein. The sample records roughly 510,000 distinct CDR3 sequences, 17% being singletons. The sequenced material came from PBMCs or a T cell subset sorted from them (not recorded which). Receptor source: an adult woman who had mild COVID-19 (a few samples of this study predate the infection). Cell type and time point are not known. Both conserved end residues are part of each CDR3. The D gene is left open where the match is weak. Clone size is stated in some rows and not others, as once, few, many or a class when expanded.

size: -
V: TRBV7-9
J: TRBJ2-1
D: TRBD1
CDR3: CASSYRGTYNEQFF
DNA: TGTGCCAGCAGCTACAGGGGTACCTACAATGAGCAGTTCTTC

size: -
V: TRBV6-6
J: TRBJ1-2
D: -
CDR3: CASSYGLDGYTF
DNA: TGTGCCAGCAGTTACGGCCTTGATGGCTACACCTTC

size: few
V: TRBV20-1
J: TRBJ1-5
D: TRBD1
CDR3: CSAEGKLGQGLGGAQHF
DNA: TGCAGTGCCGAAGGAAAACTCGGACAGGGGCTGGGGGGGGCCCAGCATTTT

size: few
V: TRBV7-2
J: TRBJ2-7
D: TRBD2
CDR3: CASSRTSGSRSYEQYF
DNA: TGTGCCAGCAGTCGGACTAGCGGGAGTCGGTCCTACGAGCAGTACTTC

size: few
V: TRBV6-6
J: TRBJ2-7
D: TRBD1
CDR3: CASGWTGDDEQYF
DNA: TGTGCCAGCGGGTGGACAGGCGACGACGAGCAGTACTTC

size: few
V: TRBV5-1
J: TRBJ2-5
D: TRBD2
CDR3: CASSSHGTSGSRETQYF
DNA: TGCGCCAGCAGCTCCCACGGGACTAGCGGGAGTAGAGAGACCCAGTACTTC

size: once
V: TRBV5-4
J: TRBJ1-1
D: -
CDR3: CASSLPTGFNTEAFF
DNA: TGTGCCAGCAGCTTGCCGACGGGGTTTAACACTGAAGCTTTCTTT

size: -
V: TRBV24-1
J: TRBJ2-5
D: TRBD2
CDR3: CATSDPSGRSHQETQYF
DNA: TGTGCCACCAGTGATCCTAGCGGGAGGTCGCACCAAGAGACCCAGTACTTC

size: -
V: TRBV7-9
J: TRBJ2-5
D: -
CDR3: CASSHGARETQYF
DNA: TGTGCCAGCAGCCATGGGGCGAGGGAGACCCAGTACTTC

size: few
V: TRBV4-1
J: TRBJ1-1
D: -
CDR3: CASSSGKGAFF
DNA: TGCGCCAGCAGCTCAGGGAAGGGAGCTTTCTTT

size: -
V: TRBV5-5
J: TRBJ1-5
D: -
CDR3: CASSLIVAARGQPQHF
DNA: TGTGCCAGCAGCTTGATTGTGGCAGCTCGAGGGCAGCCCCAGCATTTT

size: -
V: TRBV2
J: TRBJ2-5
D: TRBD2
CDR3: CASSAGGAEETQYF
DNA: TGTGCCAGCAGTGCCGGGGGGGCTGAAGAGACCCAGTACTTC

size: -
V: TRBV20-1
J: TRBJ2-7
D: -
CDR3: CSARSGRISYEQYF
DNA: TGCAGTGCTAGATCGGGCCGGATCTCCTACGAGCAGTACTTC

size: -
V: TRBV4-3
J: TRBJ2-1
D: -
CDR3: CASSQDSETGRREQFF
DNA: TGCGCCAGCAGCCAAGATTCAGAGACAGGGAGGCGCGAGCAGTTCTTC

size: few
V: TRBV29-1
J: TRBJ1-5
D: -
CDR3: CSVGEGGNQPQHF
DNA: TGCAGCGTTGGGGAGGGGGGGAATCAGCCCCAGCATTTT

size: -
V: TRBV20-1
J: TRBJ2-7
D: -
CDR3: CSARALTDEQYF
DNA: TGCAGTGCTAGGGCCCTCACTGATGAGCAGTACTTC

size: -
V: TRBV6-5
J: TRBJ2-7
D: -
CDR3: CASSYRATYEQYF
DNA: TGTGCCAGCAGTTACCGTGCGACCTACGAGCAGTACTTC

size: few
V: TRBV25-1
J: TRBJ2-2
D: TRBD1
CDR3: CASSDLRSGVLQGTNTGELFF
DNA: TGTGCCAGCAGTGACCTTCGGTCCGGGGTCCTACAGGGGACGAACACCGGGGAGCTGTTTTTT

size: -
V: TRBV9
J: TRBJ2-3
D: -
CDR3: CASSVRASSTDTQYF
DNA: TGTGCCAGCAGCGTCAGGGCTTCTAGCACAGATACGCAGTATTTT

size: -
V: TRBV12-3/TRBV12-4
J: TRBJ2-1
D: -
CDR3: CASTPLDPGGNEQFF
DNA: TGTGCCAGCACCCCCCTGGACCCAGGGGGGAATGAGCAGTTCTTC

size: -
V: TRBV7-2
J: TRBJ2-1
D: -
CDR3: CASSLATLNEQFF
DNA: TGTGCCAGCAGCTTAGCCACGCTCAATGAGCAGTTCTTC

size: many
V: TRBV7-8
J: TRBJ2-1
D: -
CDR3: CASSLGLTDEQFF
DNA: TGTGCCAGCAGCTTGGGACTTACAGATGAGCAGTTCTTC

size: few
V: TRBV7-2
J: TRBJ1-6
D: -
CDR3: CASSSRGGIYNSPLHF
DNA: TGTGCCAGCAGCTCAAGGGGCGGAATTTATAATTCACCCCTCCACTTT

size: -
V: TRBV25-1
J: TRBJ2-1
D: -
CDR3: CASSEPNEQFF
DNA: TGTGCCAGCAGTGAGCCCAATGAGCAGTTCTTC

size: many
V: TRBV29-1
J: TRBJ2-7
D: TRBD1
CDR3: CSVEPTGTGRDYEQYF
DNA: TGCAGCGTTGAACCCACAGGGACAGGGAGAGACTACGAGCAGTACTTC

size: -
V: TRBV5-1
J: TRBJ2-7
D: TRBD1
CDR3: CASAPTGDYEQYF
DNA: TGCGCCAGCGCACCGACAGGGGACTACGAGCAGTACTTC

size: -
V: TRBV7-9
J: TRBJ1-2
D: TRBD1
CDR3: CASSSTGQGNYGYTF
DNA: TGTGCCAGCAGCTCTACGGGACAGGGTAACTATGGCTACACCTTC